This T cell receptor beta chain was captured by sequencing in a study of shared clonotypes between healthy human individuals. The method was immunoSEQ multiplex PCR; TCRdb's version includes in-frame clones alone and lacks a portion of them. This table holds some 500,000 clones, about 96% found once. Deletions cut 5 bases from V and 4 bases from J, with 18 bases between. The CDR3 extends over 15 amino acids. Per germline, CDR1 LNHDA and CDR2 SQIVND (reference sequence). This chain connects TRBV19 to TRBJ2-7, with a tentative D call TRBD1 (6 bases). The sequence was obtained from a woman in her 30s in good health. Sequencing was performed on naive CD4+ T cells sorted from blood. Subset meaning: CD45RA+ positively selected. The CDR3 DNA is TGTGCCAGTAGTTCGCCCCAGGGGCCTACTTACGAGCAGTACTTC. This translates into CASSSPQGPTYEQYF.